The 3 T cell receptor beta chains presented below share a single source sample, sequenced in a study of cytomegalovirus exposure and HLA in healthy donors. A multiplex PCR was run with 60 Vbeta primers and 13 Jbeta primers. TCRdb's table, derived via immunoSEQ multiplex PCR, lists solely in-frame clones and lacks some. The data show 150,000 to 200,000 clones, about three quarters seen once. Sequencing used PBMCs. The receptors derive from a man younger than 40 in good health and CMV-seropositive.

This clone showed up just a few times. This chain links TRBV2 with TRBJ1-1; 10 positions agree with TRBD1. Germline V gene data show CDR1 as SNHLY and CDR2 as FYNNEI. The CDR3 consists of 15 residues. V shed 5 bases and J 5 bases; nucleotides not matched to a gene: 8. The CDR3 spells CASSFSGQGITEAFF. CDR3 nucleotide sequence: TGTGCCAGCAGTTTCTCGGGACAGGGGATAACTGAAGCTTTCTTT.

This chain links TRBV5-4 with TRBJ2-3, with 7 positions matching TRBD1. In germline, CDR1 is SGHNT, CDR2 YYREEE (reference sequence). The CDR3 contains 14 residues. The ends lost 3 bases at V and 0 bases at J; junction bases unmatched: 1. The CDR3 here is CASSWGQSTDTQYF. CDR3 nucleotides: TGTGCCAGCAGCTGGGGACAGAGCACAGATACGCAGTATTTT.

This chain connects TRBV6-5 to TRBJ1-4, with D perhaps matching TRBD1 (5 bases). Germline loops: CDR1 MNHEY, CDR2 SVGAGI. The CDR3 is 13 residues long. Trimming removed 8 bases from V and 5 bases from J, with 12 bases in between. CDR3 amino acids: CASRPAGNEKLFF. The CDR3 nucleotides are TGTGCCAGCCGACCCGCAGGGAATGAAAAACTGTTTTTT.